The text below deals with one T cell receptor (beta chain). Its target is not known. TCRdb keeps only in-frame clones here, not all; method: immunoSEQ multiplex PCR. The sample yields roughly 3,200 clones, 85% to 95% seen once. This sample stems from a study of graft-versus-host responses after intestinal transplantation. Study-level findings and limits: Recipient-marrow GvH clones were detected, some having first appeared in ileum or blood.

The bone marrow was collected post-transplant, and it came from the posterior iliac crest or another site. The V segment lost 1 base and the J segment 0 bases; nucleotides outside the gene matches: 11. The CDR3 is made up of 20 amino acids. Germline CDR1 and CDR2: SNHLY and FYNNEI. The chain links TRBV2 to TRBJ2-6; 8 bases line up with TRBD1. The clonotype comes from a human patient who received an intestinal transplant, so some T cells may come from the graft donor. This specimen consisted of bone marrow, obtained approximately 370 days after transplant. The CDR3 bases are TGTGCCAGCAGTGAAGTTTCGTCGGGACAGGAGAGCTCTGGGGCCAACGTCCTGACTTTC. Its translation: CASSEVSSGQESSGANVLTF.